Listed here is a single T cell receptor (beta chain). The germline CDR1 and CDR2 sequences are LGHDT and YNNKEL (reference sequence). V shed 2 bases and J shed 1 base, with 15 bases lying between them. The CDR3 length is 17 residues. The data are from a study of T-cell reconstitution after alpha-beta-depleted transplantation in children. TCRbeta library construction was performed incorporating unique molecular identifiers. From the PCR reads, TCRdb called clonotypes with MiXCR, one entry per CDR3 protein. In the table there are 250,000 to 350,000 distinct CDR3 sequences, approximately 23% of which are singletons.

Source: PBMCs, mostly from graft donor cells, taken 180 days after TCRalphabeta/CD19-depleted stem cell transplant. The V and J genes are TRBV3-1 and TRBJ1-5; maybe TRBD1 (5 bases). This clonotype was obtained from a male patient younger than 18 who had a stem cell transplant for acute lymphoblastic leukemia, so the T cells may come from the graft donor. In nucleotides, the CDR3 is TGTGCCAGCAGCCAATCCCCCCCTACAGGAAGCAATCAGCCCCAGCATTTT. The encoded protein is CASSQSPPTGSNQPQHF.